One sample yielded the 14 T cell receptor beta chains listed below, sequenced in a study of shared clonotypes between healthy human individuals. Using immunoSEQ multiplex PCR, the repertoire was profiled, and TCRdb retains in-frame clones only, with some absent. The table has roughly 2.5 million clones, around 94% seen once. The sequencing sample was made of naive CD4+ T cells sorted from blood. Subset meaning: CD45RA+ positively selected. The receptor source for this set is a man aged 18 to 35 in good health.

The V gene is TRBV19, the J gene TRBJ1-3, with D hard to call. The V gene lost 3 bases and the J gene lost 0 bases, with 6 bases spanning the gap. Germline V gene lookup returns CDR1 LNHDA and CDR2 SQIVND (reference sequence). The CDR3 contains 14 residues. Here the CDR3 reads CASSIADSGNTIYF. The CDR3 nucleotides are TGTGCCAGTAGTATCGCAGACTCTGGAAACACCATATATTTT.

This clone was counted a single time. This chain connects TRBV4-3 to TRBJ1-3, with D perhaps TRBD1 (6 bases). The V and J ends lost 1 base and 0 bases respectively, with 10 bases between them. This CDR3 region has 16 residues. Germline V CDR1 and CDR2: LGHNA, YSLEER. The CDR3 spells CASSQGQAGSGNTIYF. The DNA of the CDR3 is TGCGCCAGCAGCCAAGGACAGGCCGGCTCTGGAAACACCATATATTTT.

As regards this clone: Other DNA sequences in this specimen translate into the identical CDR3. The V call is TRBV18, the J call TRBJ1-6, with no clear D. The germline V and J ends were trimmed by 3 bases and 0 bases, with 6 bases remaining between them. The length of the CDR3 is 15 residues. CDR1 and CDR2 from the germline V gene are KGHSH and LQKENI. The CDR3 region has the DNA TGTGCCAGCTCACCGGGGAGCTCCTATAATTCACCCCTCCACTTT. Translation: CASSPGSSYNSPLHF.

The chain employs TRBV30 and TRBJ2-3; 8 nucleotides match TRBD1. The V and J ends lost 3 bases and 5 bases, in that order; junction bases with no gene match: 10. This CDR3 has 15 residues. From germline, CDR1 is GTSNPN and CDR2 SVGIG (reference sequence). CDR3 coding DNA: TGTGCCTGGAGCCCCGGGACAGGTGTTTTAGATACGCAGTATTTT. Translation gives CAWSPGTGVLDTQYF. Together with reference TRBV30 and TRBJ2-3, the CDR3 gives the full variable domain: SQTIHQWPATLVQPVGSPLSLECTVEGTSNPNLYWYRQAAGRGLQLLFYSVGIGQISSEVPQNLSASRPQDRQFILSSKKLLLSDSGFYLCAWSPGTGVLDTQYFGPGTRLTVL.

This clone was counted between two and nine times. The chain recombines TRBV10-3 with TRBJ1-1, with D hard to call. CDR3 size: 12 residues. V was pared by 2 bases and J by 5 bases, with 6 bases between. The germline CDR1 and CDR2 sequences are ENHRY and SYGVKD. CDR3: CAISEQRTEAFF. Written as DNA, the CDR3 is TGTGCCATCAGTGAGCAGCGAACTGAAGCTTTCTTT.

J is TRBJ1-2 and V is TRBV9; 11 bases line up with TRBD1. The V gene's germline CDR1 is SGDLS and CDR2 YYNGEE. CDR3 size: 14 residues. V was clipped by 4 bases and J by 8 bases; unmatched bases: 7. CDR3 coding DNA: TGTGCCAGCAGCCCTGGACAGGGGGCGGAGGGCTACACCTTC. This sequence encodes CASSPGQGAEGYTF.

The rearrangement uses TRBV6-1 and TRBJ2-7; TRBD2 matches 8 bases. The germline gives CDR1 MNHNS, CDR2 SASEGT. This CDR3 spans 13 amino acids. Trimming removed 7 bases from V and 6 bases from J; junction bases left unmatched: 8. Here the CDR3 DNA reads TGTGCCAGCATGGAGCTAGCGGGCTCCGAGCAGTACTTC. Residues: CASMELAGSEQYF.

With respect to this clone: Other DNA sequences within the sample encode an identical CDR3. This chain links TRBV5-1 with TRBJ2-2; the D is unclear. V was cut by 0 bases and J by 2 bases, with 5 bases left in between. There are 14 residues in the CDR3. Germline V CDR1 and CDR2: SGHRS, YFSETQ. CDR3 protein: CASSLDLNTGELFF. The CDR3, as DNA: TGCGCCAGCAGCTTGGATCTAAACACCGGGGAGCTGTTTTTT.

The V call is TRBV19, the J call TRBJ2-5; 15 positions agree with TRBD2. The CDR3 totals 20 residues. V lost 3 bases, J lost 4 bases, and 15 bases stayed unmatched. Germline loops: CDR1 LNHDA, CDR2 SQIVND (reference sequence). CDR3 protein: CASSIRSGTSGGRWTETQYF. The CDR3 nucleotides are TGTGCCAGTAGTATCCGGTCCGGGACTAGCGGGGGGCGTTGGACAGAGACCCAGTACTTC.

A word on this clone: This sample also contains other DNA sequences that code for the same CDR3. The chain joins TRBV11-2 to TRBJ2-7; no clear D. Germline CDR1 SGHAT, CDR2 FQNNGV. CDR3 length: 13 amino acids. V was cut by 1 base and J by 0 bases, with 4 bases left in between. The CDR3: CASSLGTSYEQYF. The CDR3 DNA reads TGTGCCAGCAGCTTAGGTACCTCCTACGAGCAGTACTTC.

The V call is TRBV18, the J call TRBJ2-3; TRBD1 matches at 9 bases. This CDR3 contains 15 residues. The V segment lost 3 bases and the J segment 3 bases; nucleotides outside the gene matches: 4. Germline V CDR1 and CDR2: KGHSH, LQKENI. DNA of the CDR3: TGTGCCAGCTCACCTACAGGGGGCCGGACAGATACGCAGTATTTT. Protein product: CASSPTGGRTDTQYF.

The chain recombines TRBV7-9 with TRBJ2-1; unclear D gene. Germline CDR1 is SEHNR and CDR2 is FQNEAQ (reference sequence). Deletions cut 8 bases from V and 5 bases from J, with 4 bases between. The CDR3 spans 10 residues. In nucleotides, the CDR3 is TGTGCCAGCCGAAACAATGAGCAGTTCTTC. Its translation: CASRNNEQFF.

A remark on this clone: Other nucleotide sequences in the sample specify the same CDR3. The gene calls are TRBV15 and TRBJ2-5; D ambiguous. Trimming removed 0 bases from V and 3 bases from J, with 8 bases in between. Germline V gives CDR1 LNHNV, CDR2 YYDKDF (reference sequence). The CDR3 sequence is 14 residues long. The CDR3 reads CATSRDRPEETQYF. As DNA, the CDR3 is TGTGCCACCAGCAGAGATCGCCCCGAAGAGACCCAGTACTTC.

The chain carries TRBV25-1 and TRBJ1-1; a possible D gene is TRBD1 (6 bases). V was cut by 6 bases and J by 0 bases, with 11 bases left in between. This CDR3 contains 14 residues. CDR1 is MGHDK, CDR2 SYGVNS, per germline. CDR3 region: CASRKRGVNTEAFF. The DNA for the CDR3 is TGTGCCAGCAGAAAAAGGGGGGTGAACACTGAAGCTTTCTTT.